The 3 T cell receptor beta chains below were found in one sample sequenced in a study of OX40 agonist ivuxolimab in advanced cancers. Repertoires were generated with immunoSEQ multiplex PCR, while TCRdb's copy carries only in-frame clones and drops some. The sample has 70,000 to 80,000 clones, approximately 90% seen once; the top ten hold 5.5% to 6%. This specimen was CD4+ or CD8+ T cells sorted from blood, taken in a trial of the OX40 agonist ivuxolimab. These receptors came from an adult with an advanced solid tumor such as melanoma, head and neck, liver or kidney cancer.

The chain uses TRBV6-5 and TRBJ2-7; 11 bases agree with TRBD1. Germline trimming cut 2 bases from V and 5 bases from J; bases unmatched to any gene: 5. The germline gives CDR1 MNHEY, CDR2 SVGAGI. The CDR3 spans 15 residues. The CDR3 bases are TGTGCCAGCAGTTACAAGGACAGGGGGCTGAACGAGCAGTACTTC. It yields the protein CASSYKDRGLNEQYF.

V gene TRBV4-2 combines with J gene TRBJ1-2; no firm D call. CDR1 LGHNA and CDR2 YNFKEQ come from the germline V gene. Trimming pared 0 bases from V and 0 bases from J, leaving 11 bases between. The CDR3 runs to 16 residues. The chain's CDR3 is CASSQEEGQTNYGYTF. CDR3 in DNA: TGTGCCAGCAGCCAAGAAGAAGGGCAGACTAACTATGGCTACACCTTC.

The chain recombines TRBV28 with TRBJ1-2; D is ambiguous. The CDR3 totals 14 residues. Germline V gene sequence: CDR1 MDHEN, CDR2 SYDVKM. Deletions cut 5 bases from V and 5 bases from J, with 15 bases between. The CDR3 is CASSEWASGYGYTF. DNA of the CDR3: TGTGCCAGCAGTGAATGGGCGAGTGGGTATGGCTACACCTTC.